This TCR beta chain was retrieved from a study of T cell changes during pregnancy in multiple sclerosis. Clones were sequenced by immunoSEQ multiplex PCR, and TCRdb holds only the in-frame ones, with some missing. The sample lists 40,000 to 55,000 clones; around 92% were seen once. Germline values: CDR1 SGHRS, CDR2 YFSETQ. The CDR3 covers 15 residues. V lost 0 bases, J lost 4 bases, and 5 bases stayed unmatched. The chain joins TRBV5-1 to TRBJ2-3, with 7 bases matching TRBD2. This clonotype was sampled from a female donor with multiple sclerosis, enrolled in a pregnancy study. Sequenced: peripheral blood. The CDR3 here is CASSLEGGLADTQYF. The DNA for the CDR3 is TGCGCCAGCAGCTTGGAGGGAGGGCTGGCAGATACGCAGTATTTT.